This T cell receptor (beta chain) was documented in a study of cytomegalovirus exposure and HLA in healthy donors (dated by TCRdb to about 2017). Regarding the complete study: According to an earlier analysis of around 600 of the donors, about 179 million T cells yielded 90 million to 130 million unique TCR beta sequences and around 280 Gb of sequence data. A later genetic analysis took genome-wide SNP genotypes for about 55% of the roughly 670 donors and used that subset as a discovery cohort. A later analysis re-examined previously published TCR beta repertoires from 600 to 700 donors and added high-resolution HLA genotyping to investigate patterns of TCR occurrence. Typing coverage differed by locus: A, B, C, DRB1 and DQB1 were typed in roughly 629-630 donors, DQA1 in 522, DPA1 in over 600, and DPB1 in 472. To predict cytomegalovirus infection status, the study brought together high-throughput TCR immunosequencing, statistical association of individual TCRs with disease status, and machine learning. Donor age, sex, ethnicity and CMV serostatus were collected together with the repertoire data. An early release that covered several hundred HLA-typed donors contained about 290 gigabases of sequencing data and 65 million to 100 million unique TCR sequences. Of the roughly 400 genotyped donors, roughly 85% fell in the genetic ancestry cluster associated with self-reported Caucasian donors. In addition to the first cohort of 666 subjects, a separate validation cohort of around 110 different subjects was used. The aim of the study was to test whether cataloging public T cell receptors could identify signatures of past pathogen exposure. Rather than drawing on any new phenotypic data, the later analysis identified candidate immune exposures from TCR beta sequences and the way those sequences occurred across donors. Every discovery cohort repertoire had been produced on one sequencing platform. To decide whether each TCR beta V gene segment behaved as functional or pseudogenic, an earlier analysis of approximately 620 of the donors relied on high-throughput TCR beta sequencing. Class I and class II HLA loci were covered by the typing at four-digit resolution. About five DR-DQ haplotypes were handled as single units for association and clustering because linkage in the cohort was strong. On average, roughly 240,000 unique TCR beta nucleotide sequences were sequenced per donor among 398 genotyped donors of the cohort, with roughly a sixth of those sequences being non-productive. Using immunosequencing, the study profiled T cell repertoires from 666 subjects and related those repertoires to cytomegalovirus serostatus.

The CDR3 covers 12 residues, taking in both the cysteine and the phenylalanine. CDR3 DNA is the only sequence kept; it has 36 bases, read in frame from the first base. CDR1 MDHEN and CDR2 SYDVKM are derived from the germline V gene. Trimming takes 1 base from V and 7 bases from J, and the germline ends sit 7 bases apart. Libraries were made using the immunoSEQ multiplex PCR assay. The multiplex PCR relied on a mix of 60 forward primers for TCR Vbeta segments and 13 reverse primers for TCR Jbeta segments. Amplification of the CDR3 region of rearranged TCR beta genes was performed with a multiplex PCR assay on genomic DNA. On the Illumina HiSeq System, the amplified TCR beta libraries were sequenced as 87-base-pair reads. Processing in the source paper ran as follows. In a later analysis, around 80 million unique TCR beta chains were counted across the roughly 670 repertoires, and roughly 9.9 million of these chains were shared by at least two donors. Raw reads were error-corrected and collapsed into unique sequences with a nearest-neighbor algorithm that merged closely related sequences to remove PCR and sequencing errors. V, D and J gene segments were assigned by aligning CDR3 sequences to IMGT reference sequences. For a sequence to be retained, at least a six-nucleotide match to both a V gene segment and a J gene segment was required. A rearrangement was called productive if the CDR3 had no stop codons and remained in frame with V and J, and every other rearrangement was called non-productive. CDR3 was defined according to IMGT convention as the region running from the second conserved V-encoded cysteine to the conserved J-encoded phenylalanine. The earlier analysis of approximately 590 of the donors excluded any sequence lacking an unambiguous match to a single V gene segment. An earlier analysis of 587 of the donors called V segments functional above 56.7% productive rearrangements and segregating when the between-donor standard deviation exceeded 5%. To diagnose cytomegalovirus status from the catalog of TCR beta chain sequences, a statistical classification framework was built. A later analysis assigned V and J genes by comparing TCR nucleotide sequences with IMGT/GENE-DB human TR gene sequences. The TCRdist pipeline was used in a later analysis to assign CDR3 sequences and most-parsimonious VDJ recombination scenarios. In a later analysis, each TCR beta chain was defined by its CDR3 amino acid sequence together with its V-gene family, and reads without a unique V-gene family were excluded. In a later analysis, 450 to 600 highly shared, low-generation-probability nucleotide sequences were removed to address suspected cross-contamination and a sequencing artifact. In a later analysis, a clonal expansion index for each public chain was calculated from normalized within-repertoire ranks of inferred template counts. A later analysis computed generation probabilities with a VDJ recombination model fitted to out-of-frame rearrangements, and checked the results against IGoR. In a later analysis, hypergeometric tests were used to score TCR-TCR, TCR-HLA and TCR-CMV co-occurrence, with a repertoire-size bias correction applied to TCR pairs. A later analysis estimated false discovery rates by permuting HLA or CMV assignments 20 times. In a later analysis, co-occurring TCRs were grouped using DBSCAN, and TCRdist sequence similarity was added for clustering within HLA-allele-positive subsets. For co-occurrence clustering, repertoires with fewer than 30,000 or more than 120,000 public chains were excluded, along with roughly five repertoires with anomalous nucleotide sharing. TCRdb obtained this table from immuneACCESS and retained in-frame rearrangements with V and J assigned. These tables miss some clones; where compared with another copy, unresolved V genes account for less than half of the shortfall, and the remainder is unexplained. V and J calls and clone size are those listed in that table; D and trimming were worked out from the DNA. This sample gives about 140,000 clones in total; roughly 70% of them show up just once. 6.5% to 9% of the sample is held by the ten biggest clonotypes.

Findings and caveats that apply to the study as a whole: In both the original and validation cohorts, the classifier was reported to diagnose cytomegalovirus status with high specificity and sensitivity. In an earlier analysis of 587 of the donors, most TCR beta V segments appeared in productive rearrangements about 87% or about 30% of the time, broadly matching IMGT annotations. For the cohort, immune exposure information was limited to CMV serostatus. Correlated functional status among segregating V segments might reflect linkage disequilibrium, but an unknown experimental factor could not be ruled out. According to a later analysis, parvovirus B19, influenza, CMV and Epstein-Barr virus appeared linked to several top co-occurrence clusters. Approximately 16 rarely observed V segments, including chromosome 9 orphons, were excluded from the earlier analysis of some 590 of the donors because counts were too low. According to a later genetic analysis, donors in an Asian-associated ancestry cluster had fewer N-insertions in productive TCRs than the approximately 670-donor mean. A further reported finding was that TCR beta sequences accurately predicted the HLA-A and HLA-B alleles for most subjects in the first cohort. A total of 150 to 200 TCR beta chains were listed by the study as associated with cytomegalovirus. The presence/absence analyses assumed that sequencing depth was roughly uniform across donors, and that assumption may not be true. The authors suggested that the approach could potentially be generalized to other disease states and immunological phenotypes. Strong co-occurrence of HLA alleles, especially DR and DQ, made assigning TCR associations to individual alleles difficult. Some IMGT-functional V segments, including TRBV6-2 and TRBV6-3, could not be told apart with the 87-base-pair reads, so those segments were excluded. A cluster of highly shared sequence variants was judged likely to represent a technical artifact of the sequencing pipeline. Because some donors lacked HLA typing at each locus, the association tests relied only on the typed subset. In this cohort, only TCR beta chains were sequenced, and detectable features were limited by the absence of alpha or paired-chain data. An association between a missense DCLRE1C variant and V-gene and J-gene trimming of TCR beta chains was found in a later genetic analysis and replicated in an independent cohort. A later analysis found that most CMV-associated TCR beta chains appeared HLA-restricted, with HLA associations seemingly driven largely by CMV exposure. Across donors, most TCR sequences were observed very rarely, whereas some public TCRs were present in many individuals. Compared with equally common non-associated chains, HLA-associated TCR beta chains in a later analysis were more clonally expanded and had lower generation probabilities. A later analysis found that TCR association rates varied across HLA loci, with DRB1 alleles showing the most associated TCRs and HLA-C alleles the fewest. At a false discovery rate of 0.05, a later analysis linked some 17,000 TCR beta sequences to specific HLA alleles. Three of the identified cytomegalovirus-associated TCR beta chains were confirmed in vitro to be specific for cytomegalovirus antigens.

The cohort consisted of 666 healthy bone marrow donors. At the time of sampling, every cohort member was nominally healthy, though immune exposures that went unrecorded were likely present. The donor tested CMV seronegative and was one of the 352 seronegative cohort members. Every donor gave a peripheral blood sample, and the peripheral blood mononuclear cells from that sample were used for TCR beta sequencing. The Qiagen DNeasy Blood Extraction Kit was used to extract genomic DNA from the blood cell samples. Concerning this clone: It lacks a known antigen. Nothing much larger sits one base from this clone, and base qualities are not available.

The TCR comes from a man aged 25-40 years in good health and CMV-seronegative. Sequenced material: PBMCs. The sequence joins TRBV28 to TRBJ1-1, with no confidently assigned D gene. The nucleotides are TGTGCCAGCAGTTTATCCGAGGGTGAAGCTTTCTTT. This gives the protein CASSLSEGEAFF.